This T cell receptor (beta chain) was retrieved from a study of T cells in Graves' hyperthyroidism and ophthalmopathy. V was pared by 2 bases and J by 0 bases, with 7 bases between. CDR1 is SGHNT and CDR2 is YENEEA in the germline V gene. The CDR3 contains 14 residues. Hyperthyroidism of Graves' type that showed no ophthalmopathy progression within 18 months was stable. Together with thyroid ultrasound, orbital computed tomography, serum thyroxine and TRAb, clinical symptoms were used for diagnoses. Researchers took RNA transcripts and amplified the TCR beta CDR3 regions from them. TCR CDR3 underwent first-round RT-PCR with the HTBI primer set. TCRdb reprocessed the multiplex PCR reads via MiXCR and lists one record per CDR3 protein. The table lists 350,000 to 400,000 distinct CDR3 sequences, approximately 15% of them singletons. The table lists this clonotype with many counts.

The chain links TRBV11-3 to TRBJ1-1; D ambiguous. Sequenced material: blood. This sequence was found in an older woman with Graves' hyperthyroidism. CDR3 region: CASSLTLVNTEAFF. The CDR3 bases are TGTGCCAGCAGCTTAACCCTAGTGAACACTGAAGCTTTCTTT.